Detailed here is one TCR beta chain. The antigen is unknown. Researchers ran the PCR with 60 Vbeta and 13 Jbeta primers. TCRdb keeps only in-frame clones here, not all; method: immunoSEQ multiplex PCR. The table includes more than 95,000 clones, 80% detected once. This record belongs to a study of cytomegalovirus exposure and HLA in healthy donors. Study summary: A prior study identified approximately 120 million unique TCR beta sequences from 200 million or so T cells. Study-wide points: Per published reports, the classifier diagnosed cytomegalovirus status with high specificity and sensitivity. Analysis was carried out at a later point, and it linked a missense DCLRE1C variant to TCR beta V- and J-gene trimming. Three CMV-associated chains proved CMV antigen-specific in vitro.

With V trimmed by 6 bases and J by 1 base, 6 bases remained unmatched. Germline CDR1 WSHSY, CDR2 SAAADI. The CDR3 covers 16 residues. The V call is TRBV10-2, the J call TRBJ2-7, with 13 bases matching TRBD2. Sequencing was carried out using PBMCs. The sequence was obtained from a man younger than 40 in good health and CMV-seropositive. The CDR3 loop is CASRGGTSGVSYEQYF. The CDR3 nucleotides read TGCGCCAGCAGGGGGGGGACTAGCGGGGTTTCCTACGAGCAGTACTTC.